A selection of T cell receptor beta chains follows, all from one sample in a study of breast tumors, draining lymph nodes, adjacent tissues. One entry per CDR3 protein, called by TCRdb with MiXCR from the multiplex PCR reads. Among some 130,000 distinct CDR3 sequences listed, nearly 20% were seen once. The sample comprised axillary lymph node tissue. Source of these receptors: a female donor with breast cancer. Some clones in this sample may be carry-over from other donors' samples. CDR3s include the opening cysteine and the closing phenylalanine or tryptophan. The D gene is left open where the match is weak. Size tells how often a clone was seen (once, few, many) or the class of an expanded clone, and some rows leave it out.

v_gene,abundance,d_gene,j_gene,CDR3aa,CDR3nt
TRBV2,many,TRBD1,TRBJ2-4,CASRWRGQGLPRDKNIQYF,TGTGCCAGCAGGTGGCGGGGACAGGGACTTCCTCGGGACAAAAACATTCAGTACTTC
TRBV5-5,many,-,TRBJ1-5,CASSLGGLNQPQHF,TGTGCCAGCAGCTTGGGGGGATTGAATCAGCCCCAGCATTTT
TRBV7-2,-,TRBD1,TRBJ2-1,CASNGQGLNDEQFF,TGTGCCAGCAATGGACAGGGGCTAAACGATGAGCAGTTCTTC
TRBV5-1,many,-,TRBJ2-7,CASSLHGYEQYF,TGCGCCAGCAGCTTGCATGGGTACGAGCAGTACTTC
TRBV7-2,many,TRBD2,TRBJ2-1,CASSFYGLARDEQFF,TGTGCCAGCAGCTTCTATGGACTAGCGAGGGATGAGCAGTTCTTC
TRBV5-4,many,-,TRBJ1-5,CASSLFGVQPQHF,TGTGCCAGCAGCTTGTTCGGTGTACAGCCCCAGCATTTT
TRBV18,few,-,TRBJ1-2,CASSPRGGGYGYTF,TGTGCCAGCTCACCCCGAGGGGGGGGTTATGGCTACACCTTC
TRBV12-3/TRBV12-4,many,TRBD2,TRBJ2-1,CASSLGRRASGSANEQFF,TGTGCCAGCAGTTTGGGGCGACGGGCTAGCGGGAGTGCGAATGAGCAGTTCTTC
TRBV18,-,-,TRBJ2-5,CASSPQSGRETQYF,TGTGCCAGCTCACCACAATCGGGCAGGGAGACCCAGTACTTC
TRBV3-1,few,TRBD2,TRBJ2-1,CASSQGSPGLAGFEQFF,TGTGCCAGCAGCCAAGGAAGTCCGGGACTAGCGGGCTTTGAGCAGTTCTTC
TRBV19,many,-,TRBJ1-2,CASTKGGLTNYGYTF,TGTGCCAGTACCAAAGGGGGACTAACTAACTATGGCTACACCTTC
TRBV6-1,many,-,TRBJ2-7,CASSVRTGSYEQYF,TGTGCCAGCAGTGTTCGGACCGGCTCCTACGAGCAGTACTTC
TRBV28,-,-,TRBJ2-5,CASRIGARGTQYF,TGTGCCAGCCGGATAGGGGCCCGGGGGACCCAGTACTTC
TRBV28,-,-,TRBJ2-1,CASRTNSAHNEQFF,TGTGCCAGCAGAACCAACAGCGCTCACAATGAGCAGTTCTTC
TRBV19,many,-,TRBJ1-5,CASSQGSSSNQPQHF,TGTGCCAGTAGTCAGGGGTCTTCGTCAAATCAGCCCCAGCATTTT
TRBV28,-,TRBD1,TRBJ2-7,CASSFGTGAQYEQYF,TGTGCCAGCAGCTTCGGGACAGGGGCACAGTACGAGCAGTACTTC
TRBV19,many,TRBD2,TRBJ2-1,CASTYGGGSSYNEQFF,TGTGCCAGTACCTATGGGGGGGGATCCTCCTACAATGAGCAGTTCTTC
TRBV10-3,many,-,TRBJ2-5,CAISDRDVEETQYF,TGTGCCATCAGTGACAGGGACGTGGAAGAGACCCAGTACTTC
TRBV30,few,-,TRBJ2-1,CACTESLGINEQFF,TGTGCCTGTACAGAGAGTCTTGGAATAAATGAGCAGTTCTTC
TRBV7-2,-,TRBD2,TRBJ2-4,CASSVELSGSKNIQYF,TGTGCCAGCAGCGTAGAGCTTAGCGGGAGCAAAAACATTCAGTACTTC
TRBV20-1,many,TRBD2,TRBJ2-1,CSASQGLAGREQFF,TGCAGTGCTAGTCAGGGACTAGCGGGGAGGGAGCAGTTCTTC
TRBV11-3,many,-,TRBJ2-5,CASSLSGKETQYF,TGTGCCAGCAGCTTATCAGGGAAAGAGACCCAGTACTTC
TRBV29-1,-,TRBD2,TRBJ2-3,CSVGPPSGGTDTQYF,TGCAGCGTCGGGCCCCCTAGCGGGGGCACAGATACGCAGTATTTT
TRBV12-3/TRBV12-4,-,-,TRBJ1-5,CASSLDRSRPQHF,TGTGCCAGCAGTTTAGACCGGAGTCGGCCCCAGCATTTT
TRBV3-1,-,-,TRBJ2-7,CASSHAGSGKCF,TGCGCCAGCAGCCATGCGGGGAGTGGCAAGTGCTTC
TRBV20-1,many,TRBD2,TRBJ2-1,CSARDLVWGLAAFNEQFF,TGCAGTGCTAGAGATCTCGTATGGGGACTAGCCGCATTCAATGAGCAGTTCTTC
TRBV6-6,many,TRBD1,TRBJ2-7,CASRLEGPQGNEQYF,TGTGCCAGCAGACTAGAGGGACCACAGGGGAACGAGCAGTACTTC
TRBV7-8,many,-,TRBJ2-7,CASSPQAVYEQYF,TGTGCCAGCAGCCCCCAAGCAGTTTACGAGCAGTACTTC
TRBV5-8,many,-,TRBJ2-5,CASSLLNQETQYF,TGTGCCAGCAGCTTGTTGAACCAAGAGACCCAGTACTTC
TRBV7-8,-,-,TRBJ2-5,CASSLLLETQYF,TGTGCCAGCAGCTTATTGCTAGAGACCCAGTACTTC
TRBV27,many,TRBD1,TRBJ1-2,CASSLSQGARGYTF,TGTGCCAGCAGTTTATCCCAGGGGGCGCGAGGCTACACCTTC
TRBV28,-,-,TRBJ1-3,CASSSGLFSIGNTLYF,TGTGCCAGCAGTTCTGGACTATTCTCGATCGGAAACACCTTATATTTT
TRBV3-1,many,-,TRBJ1-4,CASSQTVGGEKLFF,TGTGCCAGCAGCCAGACAGTAGGAGGAGAAAAACTGTTTTTT
TRBV7-2,many,-,TRBJ2-7,CASSIRSEGRKTYEQYF,TGTGCCAGCAGCATCCGCTCAGAGGGCAGGAAAACCTACGAGCAGTACTTC
TRBV18,-,TRBD1,TRBJ2-2,CASSPLGQKNTGELFF,TGTGCCAGCTCACCACTGGGACAGAAGAACACCGGGGAGCTGTTTTTT
TRBV20-1,-,TRBD2,TRBJ2-1,CSAPSRLAGGPSSYNEQFF,TGCAGTGCGCCCTCACGACTAGCGGGAGGACCCTCCTCCTACAATGAGCAGTTCTTC
TRBV7-9,many,TRBD1,TRBJ2-5,CASSPVTGEGETQYF,TGTGCCAGCAGCCCGGTGACAGGGGAAGGAGAGACCCAGTACTTC
TRBV27,-,TRBD1,TRBJ1-4,CASSSGTGGANGEKLFF,TGTGCCAGCAGTTCCGGGACAGGGGGCGCAAATGGTGAAAAACTGTTTTTT
TRBV10-3,few,-,TRBJ2-1,CAISEGRYNEQFF,TGTGCCATCAGTGAAGGCAGGTACAATGAGCAGTTCTTC
TRBV20-1,many,-,TRBJ2-3,CSAETSDTQYF,TGCAGTGCAGAGACCTCCGATACGCAGTATTTT
TRBV7-3,few,TRBD2,TRBJ2-3,CASSWGGGVQYF,TGTGCCAGCAGCTGGGGGGGGGGTGTGCAGTATTTT
TRBV28,-,-,TRBJ1-5,CASSFRSGQSNQPQHF,TGTGCCAGCAGTTTTCGGTCTGGACAGAGCAATCAGCCCCAGCATTTT
TRBV7-6,many,-,TRBJ2-5,CASSLGNSYQETQYF,TGTGCCAGCAGCTTAGGGAACAGCTACCAAGAGACCCAGTACTTC
TRBV2,many,TRBD1,TRBJ2-1,CASKTGGSYNEQFF,TGTGCCAGCAAGACAGGGGGCTCCTACAATGAGCAGTTCTTC
TRBV5-4,few,-,TRBJ2-2,CASRDDNANTGELFF,TGTGCCAGCAGAGACGACAACGCGAACACCGGGGAGCTGTTTTTT